What follows is one T cell receptor beta chain and its context. Its antigen is currently unknown. Each patient experienced a relapse that followed autologous stem cell transplantation, and brentuximab vedotin exposure varied. The data were obtained in a study of PD-1 blockade in classical Hodgkin lymphoma. Generated by immunoSEQ multiplex PCR, the TCRdb table keeps only in-frame clones and is missing some. The sample consists of approximately 150,000 clones, approximately 81% of them appearing once. Points from the study as a whole: What drove the repertoire differences, possibly disease activity or prior therapy, has not been defined. Relapsed/refractory patients reportedly had the lowest baseline TCR diversity, below newly diagnosed patients, who were below healthy donors.

The material sequenced was peripheral blood mononuclear cells (PBMCs), taken before the second cycle of nivolumab. This receptor was taken from a human donor with classical Hodgkin lymphoma.

CDR3 bases: TGTGCCATCAGCATAGCGGGATCTGGGGCCAACGTCCTGACTTTC. It codes for CAISIAGSGANVLTF. The chain joins TRBV10-3 to TRBJ2-6; 8 bases match TRBD2. The germline V gene has CDR1 ENHRY and CDR2 SYGVKD. Losses at the gene ends were 6 bases for V and 1 base for J; bases not matched to a gene: 2. This CDR3 comprises 15 residues.